This TCR beta chain was captured by sequencing in a study of T cell repertoires in cytomegalovirus infection. Study-level background: Matching HLA type and CMV infection were both indicated by public TCR beta signatures. Study results and caveats: Cumulated frequencies of public TCR beta families served to identify carriers of CMV plus the relevant HLA. Ex vivo, HLA-C-restricted CMV-specific TCR beta clonotypes prevailed over the rest of the response.

This clonotype showed up many times. The target antigen is unknown. TCRdb used MiXCR to reprocess the reads, holding one entry per CDR3 protein. The top ten clones hold about 13% of a sample with about 450,000 distinct CDR3 sequences, around 32% of them seen once. This CDR3 comprises 16 residues. V was shortened by 7 bases and J by 7 bases, with 22 bases between the two germline ends. The TCR originated in a human donor in good health (CMV status not recorded). Some clones in this sample may be carry-over from other donors' samples. Specimen: PBMCs. The genes are TRBV12-3 or TRBV12-4 and TRBJ1-4; weak D call: TRBD1 (6 bases). This CDR3 is CASKSAEGTRLEKLFF. Here the CDR3 DNA reads TGTGCCAGCAAAAGCGCGGAGGGGACACGGCTTGAAAAACTGTTTTTT.